The 28 T cell receptor beta chains below were found in one sample sequenced in a study of T cell responses to AZD1222 COVID-19 vaccine. Sequencing was performed with immunoSEQ multiplex PCR; in TCRdb, only in-frame clones are kept and a portion is missing. Here the sample spans roughly 140,000 clones, 93% being singletons. The source material was peripheral blood, sampled on day 0 of AZD1222 vaccination. These receptors originate from an adult in good health.

The rearrangement joins TRBV5-1 to TRBJ2-1, with a possible D match to TRBD2 (6 bases). From germline, CDR1 is SGHRS and CDR2 YFSETQ. The CDR3 is 16 amino acids. Trimming cost V 4 bases and J 8 bases, with 22 bases left between them. In DNA form, the CDR3 reads TGCGCCAGCAGCGCGGGACCGCAGACTGCGGTCTATGAGCAGTTCTTC. This gives the protein CASSAGPQTAVYEQFF.

The rearrangement joins TRBV6-5 to TRBJ2-7; the match to TRBD2 covers 8 bases. V lost 8 bases, J lost 5 bases, and 5 bases stayed unmatched. Germline loops: CDR1 MNHEY, CDR2 SVGAGI. CDR3 length: 12 residues. This CDR3 is CASQRELDEQYF. In DNA form, the CDR3 reads TGTGCCAGCCAGCGGGAGCTCGACGAGCAGTACTTC.

The chain employs TRBV3-1 (or the pseudogene TRBV3-2) and TRBJ1-2; D not certain. Trimming took off 1 base at V and 5 bases at J, with 8 bases between the two ends. Looked up from germline, CDR1 is LGHDT and CDR2 is YNNKEL (reference sequence). CDR3 length: 13 amino acids. CDR3 DNA: TGTGCCAGCAGCCAAGGGCAGGTGTATGGCTACACCTTC. The encoded protein is CASSQGQVYGYTF.

The chain joins TRBV7-2 to TRBJ2-7, with D tentatively TRBD2 (6 bases). There are 15 residues in the CDR3. Germline V gene sequence: CDR1 SGHTA, CDR2 FQGNSA. Trimming left V 5 bases short and J 5 bases short, with 19 bases between. CDR3 protein: CASSLRPGRNDEQYF. DNA for the CDR3: TGTGCCAGCAGCCTACGGCCAGGGAGGAATGACGAGCAGTACTTC.

To note about this clone: Compared with germline, one end of the junction differs, possibly owing to a read error. The chain links TRBV7-7 to TRBJ2-1, with 9 positions matching TRBD2. Looked up from germline, CDR1 is SSHAT and CDR2 is FNYEAQ (reference sequence). This CDR3 spans 15 amino acids. The CDR3 sequence: CASSLLAGPYNEQFF. CDR3 bases: TGTGCTAGCAGCTTGCTAGCGGGACCCTACAATGAGCAGTTCTTC.

The chain employs TRBV2 and TRBJ2-7; 7 bases match TRBD2. Germline trimming cut 0 bases from V and 2 bases from J; bases unmatched to any gene: 4. The CDR3 is 15 residues long. Looked up from germline, CDR1 is SNHLY and CDR2 is FYNNEI. CDR3 DNA: TGTGCCAGCAGTGAAGCGGGGGAGGGACCCTACGAGCAGTACTTC. It yields the protein CASSEAGEGPYEQYF.

The V gene is TRBV5-4, the J gene TRBJ1-1; the D gene is possibly TRBD1 (5 bases). This CDR3 has 15 residues. CDR1 SGHNT and CDR2 YYREEE come from the germline V gene (reference sequence). The ends were cut back, 4 bases at V and 3 bases at J, with 16 bases in the middle. The CDR3 sequence is CASSPGRGSYTEAFF. The CDR3 bases are TGTGCCAGCAGCCCCGGTCGGGGGTCGTACACTGAAGCTTTCTTT.

A single count supports this clone. The gene calls are TRBV2 and TRBJ2-5; D ambiguous. V was pared by 4 bases and J by 7 bases, with 22 bases between. The CDR3 runs to 16 residues. Germline CDR1 SNHLY, CDR2 FYNNEI. The CDR3 protein is CASSAVLVQKKGTQYF. In nucleotides, the CDR3 is TGTGCCAGCAGTGCGGTTTTAGTACAGAAAAAAGGGACCCAGTACTTC. The entire variable domain, with the rest obtained from reference TRBV2 and TRBJ2-5, is as follows: EPEVTQTPSHQVTQMGQEVILRCVPISNHLYFYWYRQILGQKVEFLVSFYNNEISEKSEIFDDQFSVERPDGSNFTLKIRSTKLEDSAMYFCASSAVLVQKKGTQYFGPGTRLLVL.

This chain connects TRBV2 to TRBJ1-1; 7 nucleotides match TRBD1. The CDR3 totals 17 residues. The germline V gene has CDR1 SNHLY and CDR2 FYNNEI. V gave up 6 bases and J gave up 0 bases; unmatched junction bases: 13. CDR3 coding DNA: TGTGCCAGCAGCACTTGGGACAGCATAAGTATGAACACTGAAGCTTTCTTT. This translates into CASSTWDSISMNTEAFF.

In its sample, this clone was seen once. The gene calls are TRBV5-5 and TRBJ1-4; D possibly corresponds to TRBD1 (5 bases). The CDR3 length is 13 residues. V was shortened by 5 bases and J by 8 bases, with 13 bases between the two germline ends. CDR1 is SGHKS and CDR2 is YYEKEE in the germline V gene (reference sequence). DNA for the CDR3: TGTGCCAGCAGTCGACCCGCAGGGGAAAAACTGTTTTTT. It translates to CASSRPAGEKLFF.

The chain couples TRBV19 to TRBJ2-7; 11 bases are a match to TRBD2. The germline gives CDR1 LNHDA, CDR2 SQIVND (reference sequence). The CDR3 length is 15 residues. Trimming at V came to 5 bases and at J to 4 bases, leaving 7 bases not matched to a gene. The CDR3 loop reads CASSVGLAGTYEQYF. CDR3 DNA: TGTGCCAGTAGTGTCGGACTAGCGGGTACTTACGAGCAGTACTTC.

The CDR3 nucleotides are TGTGCTAGTGCCACGACAAGCGGGCTTGGCGGGGAGCTGTTTTTT. Translating gives CASATTSGLGGELFF. The chain uses TRBV12-5 and TRBJ2-2, with D possibly TRBD2 on 6 matching bases. Germline loops: CDR1 LGHNT, CDR2 FRNRAP. Trimming removed 7 bases at V and 7 bases at J, with 19 bases between. CDR3 size: 15 residues.

The chain is built from TRBV24-1 and TRBJ1-2; D uncertain. The CDR3 spans 12 residues. Trimming stripped 7 bases from V and 8 bases from J, with 13 bases between. From germline, CDR1 is KGHDR and CDR2 SFDVKD. DNA for the CDR3: TGTGCCACCAGCTCGCCCTCGACGGGCTACACCTTC. This encodes CATSSPSTGYTF.

This chain links TRBV5-6 with TRBJ1-1; no firm D call. CDR1 is SGHDT, CDR2 YYEEEE, per germline. V lost 3 bases to trimming and J lost 3 bases, with 15 bases between them. CDR3 size: 15 residues. The CDR3 loop is CASSSPQRSYTEAFF. The CDR3 region has the DNA TGTGCCAGCAGCTCGCCCCAGCGGAGTTACACTGAAGCTTTCTTT.

The V call is TRBV4-1, the J call TRBJ1-1, with D perhaps TRBD1 (5 bases). V lost 7 bases and J 7 bases, leaving 16 bases between the germline ends. This CDR3 region has 13 residues. Germline V gives CDR1 MGHRA, CDR2 YSYEKL. CDR3 amino acids: CASTSSQGGEAFF. The CDR3 DNA sequence: TGCGCCAGCACCAGTAGTCAGGGAGGTGAAGCTTTCTTT.

This chain connects TRBV27 to TRBJ2-1; D might be TRBD1 (7 bases). The ends were cut back, 6 bases at V and 9 bases at J, with 18 bases in the middle. Germline loops: CDR1 MNHEY, CDR2 SMNVEV (reference sequence). This CDR3 has 14 amino acids. As DNA, the CDR3 is TGTGCCAGCAGCCTCGTCAGGGGGGCAGTTGAGCAGTTCTTC. It codes for CASSLVRGAVEQFF.

This sequence joins TRBV3-1 (or the pseudogene TRBV3-2) and TRBJ2-3; D is uncertain. Germline CDR1 is LGHDT and CDR2 is YNNKEL (reference sequence). The length of the CDR3 is 11 residues. V was trimmed by 1 base and J by 7 bases, leaving 3 bases between them. CDR3 coding DNA: TGTGCCAGCAGCCAAGCGAATACGCAGTATTTT. Residues: CASSQANTQYF.

The chain joins TRBV4-1 to TRBJ2-3; unclear D gene. V lost 2 bases and J 0 bases, leaving 3 bases between the germline ends. Per the germline V gene, CDR1 is MGHRA and CDR2 is YSYEKL. The CDR3 has 13 amino acids. DNA of the CDR3: TGCGCCAGCAGCCAACCAAGCACAGATACGCAGTATTTT. It translates to CASSQPSTDTQYF.

The J gene is TRBJ2-3, the V gene TRBV18, with D possibly TRBD2 on 6 matching bases. CDR1 and CDR2 (germline): KGHSH, LQKENI. Deletions cut 3 bases from V and 0 bases from J, with 22 bases between. The CDR3 covers 19 residues. DNA of the CDR3: TGTGCCAGCTCACCCTCGCGTGGTTACGCGGGGACTAGCACAGATACGCAGTATTTT. It codes for CASSPSRGYAGTSTDTQYF. The full variable domain, its missing parts supplied by reference TRBV18 and TRBJ2-3, is NAGVMQNPRHLVRRRGQEARLRCSPMKGHSHVYWYRQLPEEGLKFMVYLQKENIIDESGMPKERFSAEFPKEGPSILRIQQVVRGDSAAYFCASSPSRGYAGTSTDTQYFGPGTRLTVL.

Points on this clone: The junction differs from germline at one of its ends, possibly a read error. The rearrangement joins TRBV7-7 to TRBJ2-5; no definite D call. Germline V gives CDR1 SSHAT, CDR2 FNYEAQ (reference sequence). This CDR3 region has 15 residues. The CDR3 protein is CASSLGLGEEETQYF. As DNA, the CDR3 is TGTGCTAGCAGCTTAGGGCTGGGCGAAGAAGAGACCCAGTACTTC.

This chain uses TRBV7-2 with TRBJ2-4; 8 bases line up with TRBD1. The CDR3 has 17 amino acids. Per germline, CDR1 SGHTA and CDR2 FQGNSA. V shed 2 bases and J 4 bases; nucleotides not matched to a gene: 10. The CDR3 region has the DNA TGTGCCAGCAGCTTAACGGTGTCGGGGACAGGAAAAAACATTCAGTACTTC. The encoded protein is CASSLTVSGTGKNIQYF.

The V gene is TRBV19, the J gene TRBJ1-5, with unresolved D. Germline V gene data show CDR1 as LNHDA and CDR2 as SQIVND (reference sequence). There are 16 residues in the CDR3. The ends were cut back, 5 bases at V and 3 bases at J, with 17 bases in the middle. Here the CDR3 reads CASSRPTETTNQPQHF. DNA for the CDR3: TGTGCCAGTAGTCGACCGACGGAAACAACCAATCAGCCCCAGCATTTT. The whole variable domain, filled in from reference TRBV19 and TRBJ1-5, reads DGGITQSPKYLFRKEGQNVTLSCEQNLNHDAMYWYRQDPGQGLRLIYYSQIVNDFQKGDIAEGYSVSREKKESFPLTVTSAQKNPTAFYLCASSRPTETTNQPQHFGDGTRLSIL.

The chain employs TRBV6-5 and TRBJ1-5; D unclear. The CDR3 extends over 14 amino acids. V lost 7 bases, J lost 3 bases, and 13 bases lay in between. Per germline, CDR1 MNHEY and CDR2 SVGAGI. In nucleotides, the CDR3 is TGTGCCAGCATATTAATCGGTGACAATCAGCCCCAGCATTTT. This sequence encodes CASILIGDNQPQHF.

The V gene is TRBV7-3, the J gene TRBJ2-1; perhaps TRBD2 as D (5 bases). The CDR3 runs 20 residues. V was clipped by 1 base and J by 0 bases, with 22 bases between them. The germline CDR1 and CDR2 sequences are SGHTA and FQGTGA. CDR3 coding DNA: TGTGCCAGCAGCTTAAGAGTCCCGGGAAGCTCCAAAAGCTCCTACAATGAGCAGTTCTTC. Encoded protein: CASSLRVPGSSKSSYNEQFF.

This chain joins TRBV7-9 and TRBJ2-7; the match to TRBD1 covers 8 bases. The CDR3 has 15 amino acids. From germline, CDR1 is SEHNR and CDR2 FQNEAQ (reference sequence). After removal of 1 base from V and 2 bases from J, the junction contained 4 bases not matched to a gene. The CDR3 bases are TGTGCCAGCAGCTTAGGGGACAGGAAGGCCTACGAGCAGTACTTC. Protein sequence: CASSLGDRKAYEQYF. The variable domain in full, with the rest retrieved from reference TRBV7-9 and TRBJ2-7, is DTGVSQNPRHKITKRGQNVTFRCDPISEHNRLYWYRQTLGQGPEFLTYFQNEAQLEKSRLLSDRFSAERPKGSFSTLEIQRTEQGDSAMYLCASSLGDRKAYEQYFGPGTRLTVT.

The CDR3 here is CASSLGGTPDPGNTIYF. CDR3 bases: TGCGCCAGCAGCTTGGGGGGGACCCCGGATCCTGGAAACACCATATATTTT. The gene calls are TRBV5-1 and TRBJ1-3; D might be TRBD1 (5 bases). Trimming took 0 bases from V and 2 from J, leaving 15 bases between them. This CDR3 has 17 residues. Germline loops: CDR1 SGHRS, CDR2 YFSETQ.

J is TRBJ1-6 and V is TRBV2, with D tentatively TRBD1 (6 bases). Germline V gene lookup returns CDR1 SNHLY and CDR2 FYNNEI. Trimming removed 7 bases from V and 2 bases from J, with 15 bases in between. The CDR3 totals 16 residues. CDR3 residues: CASTSQGTTYNSPLHF. The DNA of the CDR3 is TGTGCCAGCACCTCGCAGGGGACTACCTATAATTCACCCCTCCACTTT.

CDR3 DNA: TGTGCCAGCAGCCAATTTGGCAGGGCAGGGGACAATGAGCAGTTCTTC. It codes for CASSQFGRAGDNEQFF. The V call is TRBV14, the J call TRBJ2-1, with TRBD1 as a possible D gene (6 bases). The V and J ends lost 2 bases and 5 bases respectively, with 16 bases between them. CDR3 length: 16 residues. Germline CDR1 reads SGHDN; CDR2 reads FVKESK.